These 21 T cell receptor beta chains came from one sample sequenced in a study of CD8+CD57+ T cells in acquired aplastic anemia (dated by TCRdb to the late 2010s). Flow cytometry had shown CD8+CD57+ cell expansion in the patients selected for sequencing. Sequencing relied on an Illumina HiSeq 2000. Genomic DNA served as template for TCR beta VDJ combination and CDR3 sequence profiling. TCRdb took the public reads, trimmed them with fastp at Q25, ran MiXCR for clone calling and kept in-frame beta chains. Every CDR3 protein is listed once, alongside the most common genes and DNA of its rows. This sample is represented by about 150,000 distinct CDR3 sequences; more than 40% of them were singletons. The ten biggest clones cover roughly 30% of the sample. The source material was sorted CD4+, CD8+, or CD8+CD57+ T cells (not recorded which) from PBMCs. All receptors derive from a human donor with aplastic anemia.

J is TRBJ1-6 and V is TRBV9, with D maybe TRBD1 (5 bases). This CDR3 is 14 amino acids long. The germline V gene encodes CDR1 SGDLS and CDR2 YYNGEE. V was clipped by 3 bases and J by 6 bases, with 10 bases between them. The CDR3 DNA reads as TGTGCCAGCAGCGAACAGGTGACTAATTCACCCCTCCACTTT. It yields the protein CASSEQVTNSPLHF.

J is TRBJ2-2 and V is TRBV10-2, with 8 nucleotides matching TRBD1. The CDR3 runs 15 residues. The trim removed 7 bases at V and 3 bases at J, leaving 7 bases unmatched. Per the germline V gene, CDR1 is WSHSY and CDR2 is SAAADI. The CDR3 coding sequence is TGCGCCAGCACCGGTACAGGGGGTCACACCGGGGAGCTGTTTTTT. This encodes CASTGTGGHTGELFF.

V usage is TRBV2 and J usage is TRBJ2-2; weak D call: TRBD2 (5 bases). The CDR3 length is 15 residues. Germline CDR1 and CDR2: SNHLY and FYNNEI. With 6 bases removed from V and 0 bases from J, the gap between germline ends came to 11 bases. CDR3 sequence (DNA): TGTGCCAGCAGGGGGAGTTTCGCGAACACCGGGGAGCTGTTTTTT. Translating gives CASRGSFANTGELFF. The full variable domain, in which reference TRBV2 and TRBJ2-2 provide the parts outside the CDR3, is EPEVTQTPSHQVTQMGQEVILRCVPISNHLYFYWYRQILGQKVEFLVSFYNNEISEKSEIFDDQFSVERPDGSNFTLKIRSTKLEDSAMYFCASRGSFANTGELFFGEGSRLTVL.

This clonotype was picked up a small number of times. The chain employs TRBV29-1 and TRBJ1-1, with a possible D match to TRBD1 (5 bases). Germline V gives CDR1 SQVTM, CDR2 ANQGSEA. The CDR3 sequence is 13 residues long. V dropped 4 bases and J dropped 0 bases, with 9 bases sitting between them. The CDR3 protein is CSVAQVMNTEAFF. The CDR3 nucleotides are TGCAGCGTTGCACAGGTAATGAACACTGAAGCTTTCTTT.

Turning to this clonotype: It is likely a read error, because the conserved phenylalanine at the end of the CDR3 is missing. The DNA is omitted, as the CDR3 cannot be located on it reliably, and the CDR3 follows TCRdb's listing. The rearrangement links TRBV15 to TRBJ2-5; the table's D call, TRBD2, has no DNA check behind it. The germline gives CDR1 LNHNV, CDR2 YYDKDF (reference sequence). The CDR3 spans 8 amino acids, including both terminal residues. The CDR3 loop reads CATSRVAG.

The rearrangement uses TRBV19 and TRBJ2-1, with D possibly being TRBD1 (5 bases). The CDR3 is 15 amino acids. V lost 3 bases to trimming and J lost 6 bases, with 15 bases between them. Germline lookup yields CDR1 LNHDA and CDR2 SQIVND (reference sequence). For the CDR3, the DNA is TGTGCCAGTAGTATCCCGGTAGGGGCTGGCAATGAGCAGTTCTTC. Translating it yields CASSIPVGAGNEQFF.

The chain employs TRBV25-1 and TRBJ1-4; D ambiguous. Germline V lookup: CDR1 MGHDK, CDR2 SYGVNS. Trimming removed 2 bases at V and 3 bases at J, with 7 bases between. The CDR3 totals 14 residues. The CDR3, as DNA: TGTGCCAGCAGTGAACTTTCGGCTAATGAAAAACTGTTTTTT. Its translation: CASSELSANEKLFF.

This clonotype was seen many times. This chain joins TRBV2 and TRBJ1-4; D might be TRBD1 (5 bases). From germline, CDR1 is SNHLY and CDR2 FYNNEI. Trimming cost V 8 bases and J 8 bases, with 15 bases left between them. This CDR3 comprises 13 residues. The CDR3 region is CASGGRVEEKLFF. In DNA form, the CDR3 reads TGTGCCAGCGGTGGCAGGGTAGAAGAAAAACTGTTTTTT. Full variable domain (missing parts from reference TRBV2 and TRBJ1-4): EPEVTQTPSHQVTQMGQEVILRCVPISNHLYFYWYRQILGQKVEFLVSFYNNEISEKSEIFDDQFSVERPDGSNFTLKIRSTKLEDSAMYFCASGGRVEEKLFFGSGTQLSVL.

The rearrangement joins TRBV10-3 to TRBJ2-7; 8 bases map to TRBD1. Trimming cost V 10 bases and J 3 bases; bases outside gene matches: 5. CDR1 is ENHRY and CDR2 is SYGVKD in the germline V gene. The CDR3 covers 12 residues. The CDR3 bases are TGTGCCACCTCAGGGGGCGGCTACGAGCAGTACTTC. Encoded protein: CATSGGGYEQYF.

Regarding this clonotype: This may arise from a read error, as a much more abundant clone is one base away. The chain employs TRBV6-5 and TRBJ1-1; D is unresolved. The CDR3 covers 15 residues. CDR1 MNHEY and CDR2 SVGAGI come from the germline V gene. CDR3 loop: CASSYSASWPGELSF. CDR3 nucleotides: TGTGCCAGCAGTTACTCTGCGTCCTGGCCCGGGGAGCTGTCTTTT.

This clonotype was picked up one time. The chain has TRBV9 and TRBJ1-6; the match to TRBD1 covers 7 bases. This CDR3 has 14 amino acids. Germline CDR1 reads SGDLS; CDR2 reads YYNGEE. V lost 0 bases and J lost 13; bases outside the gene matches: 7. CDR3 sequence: CASSVDHRGAPLHF. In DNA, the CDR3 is TGTGCCAGCAGCGTAGACCACAGGGGAGCGCCCCTCCACTTT.

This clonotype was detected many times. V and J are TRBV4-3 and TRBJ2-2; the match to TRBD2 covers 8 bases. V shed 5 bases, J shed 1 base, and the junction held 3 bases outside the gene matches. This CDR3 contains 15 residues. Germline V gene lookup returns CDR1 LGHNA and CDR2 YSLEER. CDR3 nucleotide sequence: TGCGCCAGCAGCACTAGCGGACTGAACACCGGGGAGCTGTTTTTT. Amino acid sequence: CASSTSGLNTGELFF.

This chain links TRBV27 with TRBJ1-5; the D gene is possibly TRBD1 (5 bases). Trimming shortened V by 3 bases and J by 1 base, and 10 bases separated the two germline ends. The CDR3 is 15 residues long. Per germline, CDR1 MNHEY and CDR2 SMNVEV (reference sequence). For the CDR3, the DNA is TGTGCCAGCAGTTTCGACAAGGGGAGCAATCAGCCCCAGCATTTT. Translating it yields CASSFDKGSNQPQHF.

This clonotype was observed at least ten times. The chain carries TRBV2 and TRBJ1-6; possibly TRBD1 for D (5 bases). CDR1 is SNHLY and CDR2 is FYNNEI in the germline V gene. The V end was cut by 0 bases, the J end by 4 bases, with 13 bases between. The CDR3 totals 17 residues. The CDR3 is CASSEAQVTDYNSPLHF. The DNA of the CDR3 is TGTGCCAGCAGTGAAGCGCAGGTGACAGATTATAATTCACCCCTCCACTTT.

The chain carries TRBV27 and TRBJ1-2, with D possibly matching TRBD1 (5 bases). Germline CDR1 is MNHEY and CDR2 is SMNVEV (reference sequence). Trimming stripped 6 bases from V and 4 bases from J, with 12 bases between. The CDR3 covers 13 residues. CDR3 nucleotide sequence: TGTGCCAGCAGACCCCAGGGTGGCTATGGCTACACCTTC. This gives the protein CASRPQGGYGYTF.

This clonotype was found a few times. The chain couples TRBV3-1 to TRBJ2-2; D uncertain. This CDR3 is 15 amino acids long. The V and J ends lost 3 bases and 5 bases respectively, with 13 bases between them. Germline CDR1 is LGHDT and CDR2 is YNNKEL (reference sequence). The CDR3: CASSQWVGGTGELFF. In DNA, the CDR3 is TGTGCCAGCAGCCAGTGGGTTGGTGGGACCGGGGAGCTGTTTTTT.

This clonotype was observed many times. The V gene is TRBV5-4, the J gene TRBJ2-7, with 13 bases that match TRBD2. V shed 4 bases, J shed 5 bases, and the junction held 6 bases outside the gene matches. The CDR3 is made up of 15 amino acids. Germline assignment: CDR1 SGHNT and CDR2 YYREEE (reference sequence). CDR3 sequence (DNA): TGTGCCAGCAGCCTAGGACTAGCGGGAGCGAACGAGCAGTACTTC. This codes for CASSLGLAGANEQYF.

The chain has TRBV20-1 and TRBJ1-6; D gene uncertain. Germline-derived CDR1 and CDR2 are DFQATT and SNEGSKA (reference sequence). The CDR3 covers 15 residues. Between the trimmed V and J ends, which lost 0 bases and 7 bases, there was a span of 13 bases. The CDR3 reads CSARDAGRPNSPLHF. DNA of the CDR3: TGCAGTGCTAGAGATGCTGGCAGGCCGAATTCACCCCTCCACTTT.

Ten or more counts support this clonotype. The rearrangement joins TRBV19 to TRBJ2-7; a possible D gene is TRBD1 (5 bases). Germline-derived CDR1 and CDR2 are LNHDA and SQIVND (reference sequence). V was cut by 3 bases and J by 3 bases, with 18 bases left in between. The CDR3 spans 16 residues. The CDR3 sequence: CASSILSQGGLYEQYF. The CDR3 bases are TGTGCCAGTAGTATTCTCAGCCAGGGTGGTCTCTACGAGCAGTACTTC.

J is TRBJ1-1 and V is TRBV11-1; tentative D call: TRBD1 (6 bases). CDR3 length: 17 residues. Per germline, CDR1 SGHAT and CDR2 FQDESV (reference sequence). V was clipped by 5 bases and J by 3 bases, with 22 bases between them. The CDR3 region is CASSPLGYRALDTEAFF. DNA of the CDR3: TGTGCCAGCAGCCCCCTCGGGTACAGGGCTCTCGACACTGAAGCTTTCTTT. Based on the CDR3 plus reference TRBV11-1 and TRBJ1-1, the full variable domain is EAEVAQSPRYKITEKSQAVAFWCDPISGHATLYWYRQILGQGPELLVQFQDESVVDDSQLPKDRFSAERLKGVDSTLKIQPAELGDSAMYLCASSPLGYRALDTEAFFGQGTRLTVV.

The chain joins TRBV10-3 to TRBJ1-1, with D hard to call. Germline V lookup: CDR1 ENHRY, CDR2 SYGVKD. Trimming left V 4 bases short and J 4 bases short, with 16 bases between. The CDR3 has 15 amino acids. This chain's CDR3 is CAISARETMVTEAFF. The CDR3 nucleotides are TGTGCCATCAGTGCCCGGGAAACCATGGTCACTGAAGCTTTCTTT.